This is a list of T cell receptor beta chains from one sample in a study of OX40 agonist ivuxolimab in advanced cancers. Libraries were prepared by immunoSEQ multiplex PCR; TCRdb keeps only in-frame clonotypes and omits some of them. The table lists around 68,000 clones, around 90% of them singletons. The source material was CD4+ or CD8+ T cells sorted from blood, sampled in a trial of the OX40 agonist ivuxolimab. The source is an adult with an advanced solid tumor such as melanoma, head and neck, liver or kidney cancer. The CDR3 runs from the conserved cysteine through the conserved F or W. The D gene is left open where the match is weak. Only part of the rows carry a size: once, few, many, or a class if the clone is expanded.

TRBD1,TRBJ1-5,15,once,TRBV6-1,TGTGCCAGCAGTACAGGGGTCCCAAGAGAGCAGCCCCAGCATTTT,CASSTGVPREQPQHF
-,TRBJ1-1,13,-,TRBV25-1,TGTGCCAGCAGTGTAACACCGAACACTGAAGCTTTCTTT,CASSVTPNTEAFF
TRBD1,TRBJ1-2,14,-,TRBV5-1,TGCGCCAGCAGCCTGGCCAGGACAGGAGAAGGCTACACCTTC,CASSLARTGEGYTF
-,TRBJ2-4,13,-,TRBV19,TGTGCCAGTAGTGAGGGGCTGAAAAACATTCAGTACTTC,CASSEGLKNIQYF
TRBD1,TRBJ2-5,15,-,TRBV18,TGTGCCAGCTCACCACGGGACAGGGTGGTAGAGACCCAGTACTTC,CASSPRDRVVETQYF
-,TRBJ2-1,15,-,TRBV19,TGTGCCAGTAGTATTTTGGGGGCCACTCTGAATGAGCAGTTCTTC,CASSILGATLNEQFF
-,TRBJ2-3,15,-,TRBV30,TGTGCCTGGAGTCCCCGAAGGGGGGCACATAATACGCAGTATTTT,CAWSPRRGAHNTQYF
-,TRBJ1-4,13,-,TRBV21-1,TGTGCCAGCGTGTCCCGGGGGGCCGAAAAACTGTTTTTT,CASVSRGAEKLFF
TRBD2,TRBJ2-2,14,-,TRBV29-1,TGCAGCGTGGCAACTAGCGGGGGGGCCGGGGAGCTGTTTTTT,CSVATSGGAGELFF
TRBD1,TRBJ1-2,14,-,TRBV6-1,TGTGCCAGCAGTGATATTGACAGGGGAATTGGCTACACCTTC,CASSDIDRGIGYTF
TRBD2,TRBJ2-1,15,-,TRBV19,TGTGCCAGTAGTATAGGACTAGCGGCCCAGAATGAGCAGTTCTTC,CASSIGLAAQNEQFF
TRBD2,TRBJ2-5,15,-,TRBV5-4,TGTGCCAGCAGCTTAGCGGGGGGGTACCAAGAGACCCAGTACTTC,CASSLAGGYQETQYF
-,TRBJ2-2,17,once,TRBV7-6,TGTGCCAGCAGCTTAGTCTCGGGAAGGACGAACACCGGGGAGCTGTTTTTT,CASSLVSGRTNTGELFF
-,TRBJ2-3,12,-,TRBV7-6,TGTGCCAGCACCTCTCGTACAGATACGCAGTATTTT,CASTSRTDTQYF
-,TRBJ2-5,13,-,TRBV27,TGTGCCAGCATGAGCGCGGTCGCGGAGACCCAGTACTTC,CASMSAVAETQYF
TRBD1,TRBJ2-7,14,-,TRBV19,TGTGCCAGTAGTCAGGAAGACAGGGGCTACGAGCAGTACTTC,CASSQEDRGYEQYF
-,TRBJ1-4,12,-,TRBV10-3,TGTGCCATCGGCCCTTCCAATGAAAAACTGTTTTTT,CAIGPSNEKLFF
-,TRBJ2-1,12,-,TRBV7-3,TGTGCCAGCAGCGCGGGACTGTCTGAGCAGTTCTTC,CASSAGLSEQFF
-,TRBJ2-1,14,-,TRBV11-2,TGTGCCAGCAGCTTACAGGGCTGGGGAAATGAGCAGTTCTTC,CASSLQGWGNEQFF
-,TRBJ1-1,17,-,TRBV4-1,TGCGCCAGCAGCCAAGAAACTAATTCGGGGGCGATCCGCGGGAGTTTCTTT,CASSQETNSGAIRGSFF
TRBD2,TRBJ2-2,16,-,TRBV9,TGTGCCAGCAGCGTCCGACTAGCGGGTAACACCGGGGAGCTGTTTTTT,CASSVRLAGNTGELFF
-,TRBJ1-6,14,-,TRBV6-1,TGTGCCAGCAATCCCCAGGCGGGGGATTCACCCCTCCACTTT,CASNPQAGDSPLHF
TRBD2,TRBJ2-5,12,-,TRBV29-1,TGCAGCGTGGGCGGGGGGCAAGAGACCCAGTACTTC,CSVGGGQETQYF
-,TRBJ1-5,16,-,TRBV27,TGTGCCAGCAGTTTATCCTCGAGTTTTGGCAATCAGCCCCAGCATTTT,CASSLSSSFGNQPQHF
TRBD2,TRBJ2-5,17,-,TRBV6-1,TGTGCCAGCAGTGTAGCGGGGGGGCCTAGGGTTCGTGAGACCCAGTACTTC,CASSVAGGPRVRETQYF
-,TRBJ1-5,12,-,TRBV19,TGTGCCAGTAGCCTCAGAAATCAGCCCCAGCATTTT,CASSLRNQPQHF
TRBD1,TRBJ2-7,14,-,TRBV5-1,TGCGCCAGCAGCTTGGTAGGACAGGCCCACGAGCAGTACTTC,CASSLVGQAHEQYF
TRBD1,TRBJ2-2,15,-,TRBV6-4,TGTGCCAGCAGACCGGGACAGGGAAGCACCGGGGAGCTGTTTTTT,CASRPGQGSTGELFF
TRBD2,TRBJ2-6,17,-,TRBV10-3,TGTGCCATCAGGGGACTAGCGGGAGGTGTTGGGGCCAACGTCCTGACTTTC,CAIRGLAGGVGANVLTF
-,TRBJ2-7,15,-,TRBV27,TGTGCCAGCAGTTTATCAATTCAGGGCTCGTACGAGCAGTACTTC,CASSLSIQGSYEQYF
-,TRBJ1-6,12,-,TRBV30,TGTGCCTGGAGTGGGGCACATGCGGTCCTCCACTTT,CAWSGAHAVLHF
-,TRBJ2-3,14,once,TRBV9,TGTGCCAGCAGCGTTTTTCGGGACACAGATACGCAGTATTTT,CASSVFRDTDTQYF
-,TRBJ1-6,15,-,TRBV18,TGTGCCAGCTCACGGGCGAGCTCCTATAATTCACCCCTCCACTTT,CASSRASSYNSPLHF
-,TRBJ2-2,14,-,TRBV2,TGTGCCAGCACCCTGATCCGGGGCACCGGGGAGCTGTTTTTT,CASTLIRGTGELFF
-,TRBJ1-4,15,-,TRBV2,TGTGCCAGCAGTCGTAACCAGGGGACTAATGAAAAACTGTTTTTT,CASSRNQGTNEKLFF
-,TRBJ1-1,16,-,TRBV5-4,TGTGCCAGCACCGTCCAGGGAGGGGGTCGGAACACTGAAGCTTTCTTT,CASTVQGGGRNTEAFF
TRBD1,TRBJ2-6,16,once,TRBV19,TGTGCCAGTAGAGCAGGGGGCGCGGCCGGGGCCAACGTCCTGACTTTC,CASRAGGAAGANVLTF
TRBD1,TRBJ1-5,16,-,TRBV18,TGTGCCAGCTCACCGGGACAGGGGCGTCTTAATCAGCCCCAGCATTTT,CASSPGQGRLNQPQHF
TRBD1,TRBJ1-1,14,-,TRBV5-8,TGTGCCAGCAGCTTTCAGGGGGCTCGGACTGAAGCTTTCTTT,CASSFQGARTEAFF
TRBD2,TRBJ2-1,15,once,TRBV7-9,TGTGCCAGCAGCGCCGGGACTAGCGGGAGCGATGAGCAGTTCTTC,CASSAGTSGSDEQFF
TRBD2,TRBJ2-3,16,-,TRBV9,TGTGCCAGCAGCGTAGGGTCTAGCGGGGGAACAGATACGCAGTATTTT,CASSVGSSGGTDTQYF
TRBD1,TRBJ1-6,15,-,TRBV6-6,TGTGCCAGCAGCGCCCCCGGGACAGGGGCGTCACCCCTCCACTTT,CASSAPGTGASPLHF
TRBD1,TRBJ1-3,16,-,TRBV6-5,TGTGCCAGCAGTTTAGGGGGACAGGGATCTGGAAACACCATATATTTT,CASSLGGQGSGNTIYF
-,TRBJ2-3,15,-,TRBV5-1,TGCGCCAGCAGCGCAAGGACGGGAAGCACAGATACGCAGTATTTT,CASSARTGSTDTQYF
TRBD2,TRBJ2-7,16,-,TRBV27,TGTGCCAGCAGTTCCCTCGCTAGCGGGGGGGCGCGTGAGCAGTACTTC,CASSSLASGGAREQYF
-,TRBJ2-5,15,once,TRBV7-3,TGTGCCAGCAGCTCCCAGGGGGGACCCGGAGAGACCCAGTACTTC,CASSSQGGPGETQYF
-,TRBJ2-5,12,-,TRBV6-5,TGTGCCAGCAGGGACCACCTAGAGACCCAGTACTTC,CASRDHLETQYF
-,TRBJ1-2,13,-,TRBV6-6,TGTGCCAGCAGTTCCCGCAGTGGAGATGGCTACACCTTC,CASSSRSGDGYTF
-,TRBJ1-1,13,-,TRBV11-1,TGTGCCAGCAGAGCCGGAGGCAGCACTGAAGCTTTCTTT,CASRAGGSTEAFF
TRBD1,TRBJ1-1,13,-,TRBV2,TGTGCCAGCAGCTACGGACAGGCAACTGAAGCTTTCTTT,CASSYGQATEAFF
TRBD1,TRBJ2-2,14,-,TRBV19,TGTGCCAGTAGTATAGGACAGGGCACCGGGGAGCTGTTTTTT,CASSIGQGTGELFF
-,TRBJ1-2,13,-,TRBV6-6,TGTGCCAGCAGTTCTCCGGGGGGAAATGGCTACACCTTC,CASSSPGGNGYTF
TRBD1,TRBJ2-7,11,-,TRBV10-2,TGCGCCAGCCAGGGGGTCTACGAGCAGTACTTC,CASQGVYEQYF